The rows below give T cell receptor beta chains drawn from one sample of a study of cytomegalovirus exposure and HLA in healthy donors. This table comes from immunoSEQ multiplex PCR, and its TCRdb copy is limited to in-frame clones, with some not included. The data contain more than 150,000 clones, roughly three quarters of them singletons. Sequenced material: PBMCs. The receptor source for this set is a woman aged 25 to 45 in good health and CMV-seropositive. CDR3s include the opening cysteine and the closing phenylalanine or tryptophan. The D gene is left open where the match is weak. Clone size is given for some rows only: seen once, a few or many times, or a class if the clone is expanded.

abundance	d_gene	v_gene	j_gene	CDR3aa	CDR3nt
-	-	TRBV7-2	TRBJ1-2	CASSLGTEVHGYTF	TGTGCCAGCAGCTTAGGGACAGAGGTCCATGGCTACACCTTC
-	-	TRBV11-2	TRBJ2-7	CASSLNEQYF	TGTGCCAGCAGCCTAAACGAGCAGTACTTC
-	-	TRBV6-1	TRBJ2-3	CAISEYAGQSTDTQYF	TGTGCCATCAGTGAGTACGCGGGACAGAGCACAGATACGCAGTATTTT
-	-	TRBV5-5	TRBJ2-5	CASSRPGLGRETQYF	TGTGCCAGCAGCCGTCCGGGTCTTGGTCGAGAGACCCAGTACTTC
-	-	TRBV7-2	TRBJ2-3	CASSLREADTQYF	TGTGCCAGCAGCTTACGAGAAGCGGATACGCAGTATTTT
-	-	TRBV4-3	TRBJ2-5	CASSQVQGKGETQYF	TGCGCCAGCAGCCAGGTACAGGGAAAGGGAGAGACCCAGTACTTC
-	TRBD2	TRBV13	TRBJ2-5	CASSFGSGGTQYF	TGTGCCAGCAGCTTCGGGTCGGGGGGGACCCAGTACTTC
-	-	TRBV4-3	TRBJ1-6	CASSQVEGGSPLHF	TGCGCCAGCAGCCAAGTCGAAGGGGGTTCACCCCTCCACTTT
-	-	TRBV7-2	TRBJ2-7	CASSLVPPHYEQYF	TGTGCCAGCAGCTTGGTTCCTCCACACTACGAGCAGTACTTC
few	-	TRBV19	TRBJ2-5	CASSMFRGTRQETQYF	TGTGCCAGTAGTATGTTTCGGGGGACGAGACAAGAGACCCAGTACTTC
-	TRBD1	TRBV6-5	TRBJ1-4	CASSTDRGEKLFF	TGTGCCAGCAGTACGGACAGGGGGGAAAAACTGTTTTTT
once	-	TRBV2	TRBJ2-3	CASSGQQIDTQYF	TGTGCCAGCAGCGGACAGCAGATCGATACGCAGTATTTT
-	TRBD1	TRBV4-3	TRBJ1-2	CASSPPGQANLYGYTF	TGCGCCAGCAGCCCACCGGGACAGGCGAACCTCTATGGCTACACCTTC
-	TRBD1	TRBV5-6	TRBJ1-2	CASTTTGRSYGYTF	TGTGCCAGCACAACGACAGGGCGTAGCTATGGCTACACCTTC
-	TRBD1	TRBV15	TRBJ2-7	CATSRDRVEGATYEQYF	TGTGCCACCAGCAGAGATAGAGTCGAGGGGGCAACCTACGAGCAGTACTTC
few	TRBD1	TRBV19	TRBJ1-2	CASSDRGRDYGYTF	TGTGCCAGTAGTGACAGGGGGCGCGACTATGGCTACACCTTC
-	TRBD1	TRBV4-1	TRBJ2-3	CASSQDEAGGPDTQYF	TGCGCCAGCAGCCAAGATGAGGCAGGGGGCCCAGATACGCAGTATTTT
few	TRBD1	TRBV27	TRBJ1-2	CASSSTGGSGGYTF	TGTGCCAGCAGTTCTACAGGGGGCTCGGGGGGCTACACCTTC
-	-	TRBV7-2	TRBJ2-5	CASSARRLAETQYF	TGTGCCAGCAGCGCTAGGAGGCTCGCGGAGACCCAGTACTTC
few	-	TRBV12-5	TRBJ1-2	CASGLPGNYGYTF	TGTGCTAGTGGTTTGCCGGGAAACTATGGCTACACCTTC
-	TRBD2	TRBV5-4	TRBJ2-3	CASSRGLAGNTDTQYF	TGTGCCAGCAGCCGGGGACTAGCGGGGAACACAGATACGCAGTATTTT
few	TRBD2	TRBV4-3	TRBJ2-3	CASSLGVGGGAADTQYF	TGCGCCAGCAGCCTCGGGGTGGGCGGGGGGGCCGCAGATACGCAGTATTTT
-	-	TRBV6-5	TRBJ1-3	CASSYSVRSGGNTIYF	TGTGCCAGCAGTTACTCTGTCCGGTCGGGTGGAAACACCATATATTTT